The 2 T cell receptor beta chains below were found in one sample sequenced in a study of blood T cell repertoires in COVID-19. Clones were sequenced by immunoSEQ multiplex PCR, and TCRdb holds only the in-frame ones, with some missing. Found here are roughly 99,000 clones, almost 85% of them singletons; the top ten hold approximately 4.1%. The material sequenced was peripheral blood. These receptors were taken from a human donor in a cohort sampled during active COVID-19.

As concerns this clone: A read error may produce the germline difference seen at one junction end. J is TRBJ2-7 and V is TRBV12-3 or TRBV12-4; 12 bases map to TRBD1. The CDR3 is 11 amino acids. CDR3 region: CASSLGDRGRF. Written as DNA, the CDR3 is TGTGCCAGCAGTTTAGGGGACAGGGGGCGCTTC.

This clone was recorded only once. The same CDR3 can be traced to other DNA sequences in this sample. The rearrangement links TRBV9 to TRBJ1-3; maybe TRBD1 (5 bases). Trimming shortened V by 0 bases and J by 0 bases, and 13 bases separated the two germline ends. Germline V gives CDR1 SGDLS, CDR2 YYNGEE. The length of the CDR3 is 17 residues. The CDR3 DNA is TGTGCCAGCAGCGTAGGGGGGGGACCAAACTCTGGAAACACCATATATTTT. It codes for CASSVGGGPNSGNTIYF.